These T cell receptor beta chains were read from a single sample in a study of tumor-infiltrating lymphocytes in localized non-small cell lung cancer. Clones were read by immunoSEQ multiplex PCR, and TCRdb kept only the in-frame ones, dropping some. This sample has 20,000 or so clones, with 73% found just once. The material sequenced was lung tumor tissue. Receptor source: a human donor with non-small cell lung cancer. CDR3s include the opening cysteine and the closing phenylalanine or tryptophan. The D gene is left open where the match is weak. Clone size is stated in some rows and not others, as once, few, many or a class when expanded.

d_call: TRBD2; clone_size: NA; v_call: TRBV7-6; j_call: TRBJ2-1; cdr3_aa: CASSSARGTSGGQLSNEQFF; cdr3_nt: TGTGCCAGCAGCTCGGCCCGGGGGACTAGCGGGGGACAGTTATCGAATGAGCAGTTCTTC
d_call: NA; clone_size: NA; v_call: TRBV5-1; j_call: TRBJ1-1; cdr3_aa: CASSLVVNTEAFF; cdr3_nt: TGCGCCAGCAGCTTGGTTGTGAACACTGAAGCTTTCTTT
d_call: NA; clone_size: NA; v_call: TRBV5-1; j_call: TRBJ1-3; cdr3_aa: CASSTGEEAGNTIYF; cdr3_nt: TGCGCCAGCAGCACAGGTGAAGAGGCTGGAAACACCATATATTTT
d_call: NA; clone_size: once; v_call: TRBV14; j_call: TRBJ1-1; cdr3_aa: CASSVGMNTEAFF; cdr3_nt: TGTGCCAGCAGCGTCGGGATGAACACTGAAGCTTTCTTT
d_call: TRBD1; clone_size: NA; v_call: TRBV7-6; j_call: TRBJ1-1; cdr3_aa: CASSLVAGGQNTEAFF; cdr3_nt: TGTGCCAGCAGCTTAGTGGCAGGGGGCCAGAACACTGAAGCTTTCTTT
d_call: TRBD2; clone_size: NA; v_call: TRBV9; j_call: TRBJ2-3; cdr3_aa: CASSVASGGSAGTDTQYF; cdr3_nt: TGTGCCAGCAGCGTAGCTAGCGGGGGGTCCGCGGGCACAGATACGCAGTATTTT
d_call: NA; clone_size: NA; v_call: TRBV5-1; j_call: TRBJ1-1; cdr3_aa: CASRTGQTNTEAFF; cdr3_nt: TGCGCCAGCAGGACAGGCCAGACGAACACTGAAGCTTTCTTT
d_call: NA; clone_size: NA; v_call: TRBV18; j_call: TRBJ2-3; cdr3_aa: CASSPNSGADTQYF; cdr3_nt: TGTGCCAGCTCACCAAATAGCGGCGCGGATACGCAGTATTTT
d_call: NA; clone_size: few; v_call: TRBV21-1; j_call: TRBJ2-4; cdr3_aa: CASSKNSLAKNIQYF; cdr3_nt: TGTGCCAGCAGCAAAAACTCCTTAGCCAAAAACATTCAGTACTTC
d_call: NA; clone_size: once; v_call: TRBV9; j_call: TRBJ1-2; cdr3_aa: CASSAEDGWGIYGYTF; cdr3_nt: TGTGCCAGCAGCGCAGAGGATGGTTGGGGGATCTATGGCTACACCTTC
d_call: TRBD1; clone_size: NA; v_call: TRBV6-6; j_call: TRBJ2-7; cdr3_aa: CASSYTPSGQGYEQYF; cdr3_nt: TGTGCCAGCAGTTACACTCCATCGGGACAGGGCTACGAGCAGTACTTC
d_call: TRBD1; clone_size: NA; v_call: TRBV5-1; j_call: TRBJ1-4; cdr3_aa: CASRDGTATNEKLFF; cdr3_nt: TGCGCCAGCAGAGACGGGACAGCAACTAATGAAAAACTGTTTTTT
d_call: NA; clone_size: NA; v_call: TRBV7-6; j_call: TRBJ1-1; cdr3_aa: CASSLWQSNTEAFF; cdr3_nt: TGTGCCAGCAGCTTGTGGCAGTCGAACACTGAAGCTTTCTTT
d_call: TRBD2; clone_size: once; v_call: TRBV30; j_call: TRBJ2-3; cdr3_aa: CAWARLAVKDTQYF; cdr3_nt: TGTGCCTGGGCCCGCCTAGCGGTCAAGGATACGCAGTATTTT
d_call: TRBD2; clone_size: NA; v_call: TRBV11-3; j_call: TRBJ2-1; cdr3_aa: CASRRLAKDEQFF; cdr3_nt: TGTGCCAGCAGACGACTAGCCAAGGATGAGCAGTTCTTC
d_call: NA; clone_size: NA; v_call: TRBV5-1; j_call: TRBJ2-1; cdr3_aa: CASSTETYNEQFF; cdr3_nt: TGCGCCAGCAGTACCGAAACCTACAATGAGCAGTTCTTC
d_call: NA; clone_size: NA; v_call: TRBV19; j_call: TRBJ1-1; cdr3_aa: CASTFGANTEAFF; cdr3_nt: TGTGCCAGTACCTTTGGAGCGAACACTGAAGCTTTCTTT
d_call: NA; clone_size: NA; v_call: TRBV5-1; j_call: TRBJ1-1; cdr3_aa: CASSRGGGRDGSTEAFF; cdr3_nt: TGCGCCAGCAGCCGGGGCGGGGGCCGTGACGGGAGCACTGAAGCTTTCTTT
d_call: NA; clone_size: NA; v_call: TRBV5-4; j_call: TRBJ1-2; cdr3_aa: CASSLPRGGGYTF; cdr3_nt: TGTGCCAGCAGCTTGCCCCGGGGTGGTGGCTACACCTTC
d_call: NA; clone_size: NA; v_call: TRBV6-5; j_call: TRBJ1-2; cdr3_aa: CASSYLGDGYTF; cdr3_nt: TGTGCCAGCAGTTACTTAGGGGACGGCTACACCTTC
d_call: NA; clone_size: NA; v_call: TRBV5-6; j_call: TRBJ1-4; cdr3_aa: CASSLWIGNEKLFF; cdr3_nt: TGTGCCAGCAGCTTGTGGATCGGGAATGAAAAACTGTTTTTT
d_call: NA; clone_size: once; v_call: TRBV19; j_call: TRBJ1-1; cdr3_aa: CASGANLYTEAFF; cdr3_nt: TGTGCCAGTGGAGCTAATCTCTACACTGAAGCTTTCTTT
d_call: NA; clone_size: NA; v_call: TRBV9; j_call: TRBJ2-3; cdr3_aa: CASSVDGGGTDTQYF; cdr3_nt: TGTGCCAGCAGCGTAGACGGCGGGGGCACAGATACGCAGTATTTT
d_call: NA; clone_size: NA; v_call: TRBV4-3; j_call: TRBJ2-4; cdr3_aa: CASSPRFRDQAKNIQYF; cdr3_nt: TGCGCCAGCAGCCCCCGTTTTAGGGATCAAGCCAAAAACATTCAGTACTTC
d_call: NA; clone_size: NA; v_call: TRBV7-7; j_call: TRBJ2-3; cdr3_aa: CASSIVWEVADTQYF; cdr3_nt: TGTGCCAGCAGCATCGTATGGGAGGTGGCAGATACGCAGTATTTT
d_call: NA; clone_size: NA; v_call: TRBV30; j_call: TRBJ1-3; cdr3_aa: CAWASSGNTIYF; cdr3_nt: TGTGCCTGGGCATCCTCTGGAAACACCATATATTTT
d_call: NA; clone_size: NA; v_call: TRBV11-3; j_call: TRBJ1-2; cdr3_aa: CASSLRQGFIRYTF; cdr3_nt: TGTGCCAGCAGCTTGCGCCAGGGTTTTATTCGCTACACCTTC
d_call: NA; clone_size: NA; v_call: TRBV6-1; j_call: TRBJ2-7; cdr3_aa: CASSEEGSRYEQYF; cdr3_nt: TGTGCCAGCAGTGAAGAGGGTAGCCGTTACGAGCAGTACTTC
d_call: NA; clone_size: few; v_call: TRBV6-1; j_call: TRBJ1-2; cdr3_aa: CASSGQRSTDYGYTF; cdr3_nt: TGTGCCAGCAGTGGCCAGAGATCGACGGACTATGGCTACACCTTC
d_call: TRBD1; clone_size: NA; v_call: TRBV7-9; j_call: TRBJ2-7; cdr3_aa: CASSSPDRAGHSYEQYF; cdr3_nt: TGTGCCAGCAGCTCCCCTGACAGGGCTGGTCACTCCTACGAGCAGTACTTC
d_call: NA; clone_size: NA; v_call: TRBV18; j_call: TRBJ1-2; cdr3_aa: CASSPQSGLDGYTF; cdr3_nt: TGTGCCAGCTCACCACAGTCCGGGTTGGATGGCTACACCTTC
d_call: TRBD2; clone_size: NA; v_call: TRBV29-1; j_call: TRBJ2-1; cdr3_aa: CSVVRLAGQKSNEQFF; cdr3_nt: TGCAGCGTTGTGAGACTAGCGGGGCAGAAGAGCAATGAGCAGTTCTTC
d_call: TRBD1; clone_size: NA; v_call: TRBV11-2; j_call: TRBJ1-2; cdr3_aa: CASRAGTGGYGYTF; cdr3_nt: TGTGCCAGCAGGGCCGGGACAGGAGGCTATGGCTACACCTTC
d_call: NA; clone_size: NA; v_call: TRBV18; j_call: TRBJ1-1; cdr3_aa: CASSPPEVGSNTEAFF; cdr3_nt: TGTGCCAGCTCACCACCGGAGGTGGGGTCCAACACTGAAGCTTTCTTT
d_call: NA; clone_size: NA; v_call: TRBV7-2; j_call: TRBJ2-7; cdr3_aa: CASTPSGTSYEQYF; cdr3_nt: TGTGCCAGCACACCATCAGGCACCTCCTACGAGCAGTACTTC
d_call: NA; clone_size: NA; v_call: TRBV4-2; j_call: TRBJ2-3; cdr3_aa: CASSQTLVASDTQYF; cdr3_nt: TGTGCCAGCAGCCAAACTTTAGTCGCATCGGATACGCAGTATTTT
d_call: TRBD2; clone_size: NA; v_call: TRBV4-2; j_call: TRBJ2-1; cdr3_aa: CASSQVGAGGYNEQFF; cdr3_nt: TGTGCCAGCAGCCAAGTAGGAGCGGGGGGATACAATGAGCAGTTCTTC
d_call: TRBD1; clone_size: few; v_call: TRBV19; j_call: TRBJ2-5; cdr3_aa: CASSNDPGQGQETQYF; cdr3_nt: TGTGCCAGCTCCAACGACCCGGGACAGGGTCAAGAGACCCAGTACTTC
d_call: TRBD1; clone_size: NA; v_call: TRBV25-1; j_call: TRBJ2-3; cdr3_aa: CASSPGQGPDTQYF; cdr3_nt: TGTGCCAGCAGCCCGGGACAGGGGCCAGATACGCAGTATTTT
d_call: NA; clone_size: medium-sized; v_call: TRBV5-1; j_call: TRBJ1-1; cdr3_aa: CASSSRDGENTEAFF; cdr3_nt: TGCGCCAGCAGCTCACGGGACGGGGAGAACACTGAAGCTTTCTTT
d_call: NA; clone_size: NA; v_call: TRBV5-4; j_call: TRBJ1-2; cdr3_aa: CASSLGQPRYGYTF; cdr3_nt: TGTGCCAGCAGCTTGGGGCAGCCCCGTTATGGCTACACCTTC
d_call: NA; clone_size: NA; v_call: TRBV11-3; j_call: TRBJ1-2; cdr3_aa: CASSGAGRGYTF; cdr3_nt: TGTGCCAGCTCAGGGGCAGGGCGCGGCTACACCTTC
d_call: TRBD1; clone_size: NA; v_call: TRBV11-3; j_call: TRBJ1-2; cdr3_aa: CASSPRTGGYYGYTF; cdr3_nt: TGTGCCAGCAGCCCCCGGACAGGGGGATACTATGGCTACACCTTC
d_call: NA; clone_size: NA; v_call: TRBV11-3; j_call: TRBJ2-7; cdr3_aa: CASSLGMTRSSYEQYF; cdr3_nt: TGTGCCAGCAGCTTAGGGATGACACGGAGCTCCTACGAGCAGTACTTC
d_call: NA; clone_size: few; v_call: TRBV7-2; j_call: TRBJ2-5; cdr3_aa: CASTVPGQAETQYF; cdr3_nt: TGTGCCAGCACCGTTCCCGGCCAGGCGGAGACCCAGTACTTC
d_call: NA; clone_size: few; v_call: TRBV10-3; j_call: TRBJ2-7; cdr3_aa: CAISSNYEQYF; cdr3_nt: TGTGCCATCAGCAGTAACTACGAGCAGTACTTC
d_call: TRBD1; clone_size: few; v_call: TRBV14; j_call: TRBJ2-1; cdr3_aa: CASSPLDRINEQFF; cdr3_nt: TGTGCCAGCAGCCCTCTGGACAGGATCAATGAGCAGTTCTTC
d_call: NA; clone_size: NA; v_call: TRBV29-1; j_call: TRBJ2-3; cdr3_aa: CSVEGSGPTDTQYF; cdr3_nt: TGCAGCGTTGAAGGTAGCGGCCCCACAGATACGCAGTATTTT
d_call: TRBD1; clone_size: NA; v_call: TRBV2; j_call: TRBJ2-2; cdr3_aa: CASRQGSTGELFF; cdr3_nt: TGTGCCAGCCGACAGGGGAGCACCGGGGAGCTGTTTTTT
d_call: NA; clone_size: NA; v_call: TRBV7-2; j_call: TRBJ2-5; cdr3_aa: CASSLERGETQYF; cdr3_nt: TGTGCCAGCAGCTTAGAACGGGGCGAGACCCAGTACTTC
d_call: TRBD1; clone_size: few; v_call: TRBV29-1; j_call: TRBJ1-2; cdr3_aa: CSVGRQGSHRYTF; cdr3_nt: TGCAGCGTTGGTCGACAGGGCTCACATCGCTACACCTTC
d_call: NA; clone_size: NA; v_call: TRBV10-3; j_call: TRBJ2-2; cdr3_aa: CAISPGLSNTGELFF; cdr3_nt: TGTGCCATCAGCCCGGGACTCTCGAACACCGGGGAGCTGTTTTTT
d_call: NA; clone_size: medium-sized; v_call: TRBV14; j_call: TRBJ1-1; cdr3_aa: CASSETANTEAFF; cdr3_nt: TGTGCCAGCAGTGAGACAGCAAACACTGAAGCTTTCTTT
d_call: NA; clone_size: NA; v_call: TRBV6-1; j_call: TRBJ2-3; cdr3_aa: CASTLHGTATDTQYF; cdr3_nt: TGTGCCAGCACTTTACACGGGACGGCTACAGATACGCAGTATTTT
d_call: NA; clone_size: NA; v_call: TRBV6-4; j_call: TRBJ1-6; cdr3_aa: CASSPGPGNSPLHF; cdr3_nt: TGTGCCAGCAGCCCCGGCCCGGGGAATTCACCCCTCCACTTT
d_call: TRBD1; clone_size: NA; v_call: TRBV9; j_call: TRBJ1-2; cdr3_aa: CASSVAPDRGRDGYTF; cdr3_nt: TGTGCCAGCAGCGTAGCCCCGGACAGGGGGCGTGATGGCTACACCTTC
d_call: NA; clone_size: NA; v_call: TRBV11-2; j_call: TRBJ2-1; cdr3_aa: CASSPTNNEQFF; cdr3_nt: TGTGCCAGCAGTCCTACTAACAATGAGCAGTTCTTC
d_call: NA; clone_size: NA; v_call: TRBV5-1; j_call: TRBJ2-7; cdr3_aa: CASSGSTGRYEQYF; cdr3_nt: TGCGCCAGCAGCGGGTCGACAGGTCGGTACGAGCAGTACTTC
d_call: NA; clone_size: NA; v_call: TRBV19; j_call: TRBJ2-5; cdr3_aa: CASTTQGGPGETQYF; cdr3_nt: TGTGCCAGTACGACCCAGGGGGGGCCTGGAGAGACCCAGTACTTC
d_call: TRBD1; clone_size: NA; v_call: TRBV7-2; j_call: TRBJ1-2; cdr3_aa: CASSLAYRGQGGYTF; cdr3_nt: TGTGCCAGCAGCTTAGCTTACAGGGGGCAGGGTGGCTACACCTTC